This T cell receptor (beta chain) was sequenced in a study of sequential checkpoint blockade in melanoma. As for the study in general: Arm A got nivolumab then ipilimumab; arm B the reverse, 1:1. Maintenance nivolumab came after either treatment sequence.

Comment on this clone: The antigen is not known.

The data were produced by immunoSEQ multiplex PCR, yet TCRdb's version contains in-frame clones alone and is incomplete. The data hold fewer than 3,000 clones, with more than 20% observed a single time. Treatment given: randomized to nivolumab then ipilimumab (arm A) or the reverse (arm B). None of the patients previously received DNA-damaging chemotherapy. The CDR3 spans 13 residues. Trimming took 0 bases from V and 3 from J, leaving 6 bases between them. CDR1 and CDR2 (germline): GTSNPN, SVGIG (reference sequence). The study's findings and limits: Patients with week-13 increases in T-cell fraction and clonality benefited about 30 times more often.

The specimen was tumor tissue (inferred from file names), collected from a patient given nivolumab and ipilimumab in sequence. The source of this sequence is a human donor with melanoma. This rearrangement joins TRBV30 to TRBJ2-1; D remains unclear. The CDR3 DNA follows: TGTGCCTGGAGTGTAGCTCTCTACAATGAGCAGTTCTTC. Encoded protein: CAWSVALYNEQFF.